The 6 T cell receptor beta chains below were found in one sample sequenced in a study of T cells in Graves' hyperthyroidism and ophthalmopathy. The source material, RNA transcripts, was used to amplify TCR beta CDR3 regions. The HTBI primer set served for first-round RT-PCR of the TCR CDR3. Each CDR3 protein is one row after TCRdb ran MiXCR on the multiplex PCR reads. The sample records fewer than 650,000 distinct CDR3 sequences, 46% being singletons. The material sequenced was peripheral blood or thyroid tissue (not recorded which). These receptors all come from an adult woman with Graves' disease, either hyperthyroidism or ophthalmopathy (not recorded which).

The chain joins TRBV25-1 to TRBJ2-3; D ambiguous. The CDR3 consists of 16 residues. Germline CDR1 MGHDK, CDR2 SYGVNS. Between the trimmed V and J ends, which lost 3 bases and 4 bases, there was a span of 17 bases. The CDR3 DNA reads as TGTGCCAGCAGTGATGGGTGGTCCAGGATCGCAGATACGCAGTATTTT. This sequence encodes CASSDGWSRIADTQYF.

The chain has TRBV20-1 and TRBJ1-5; unclear D gene. Germline loops: CDR1 DFQATT, CDR2 SNEGSKA (reference sequence). Trimming left V 4 bases short and J 2 bases short, with 6 bases between. CDR3 size: 12 residues. The DNA for the CDR3 is TGCAGTGCTAATCAGGGCAATCAGCCCCAGCATTTT. This translates into CSANQGNQPQHF.

This rearrangement joins TRBV9 to TRBJ2-7; D may be TRBD2 (5 bases). V lost 4 bases to trimming and J lost 5 bases, with 28 bases between them. The CDR3 covers 18 residues. Looked up from germline, CDR1 is SGDLS and CDR2 is YYNGEE. The CDR3 is CASSPAPESGSGIHEQYF. CDR3 DNA sequence: TGTGCCAGCAGCCCTGCCCCCGAGTCGGGGTCGGGAATCCACGAGCAGTACTTC.

This clonotype was found a few times. The CDR3 spells CSARAPDREKLFF. The DNA for the CDR3 is TGCAGTGCTAGAGCGCCGGACAGGGAAAAACTGTTTTTT. The V call is TRBV20-1, the J call TRBJ1-4; 7 bases fit TRBD1. Germline CDR1 reads DFQATT; CDR2 reads SNEGSKA (reference sequence). The trim removed 1 base at V and 8 bases at J, leaving 4 bases unmatched. This CDR3 has 13 amino acids.

In its sample, this clonotype was seen a few times. The rearrangement uses TRBV18 and TRBJ1-1; a possible D gene is TRBD1 (5 bases). Trimming removed 1 base from V and 1 base from J, with 10 bases in between. From germline, CDR1 is KGHSH and CDR2 LQKENI. The CDR3 is 15 amino acids. CDR3 nucleotides: TGTGCCAGCTCACCACTTACGGGGGGGAACACTGAAGCTTTCTTT. This sequence encodes CASSPLTGGNTEAFF.

This clonotype was detected only a few times. This sequence joins TRBV7-2 and TRBJ1-2; D gene ambiguous. Germline CDR1 SGHTA, CDR2 FQGNSA. The CDR3 spans 15 residues. Trimming took off 2 bases at V and 3 bases at J, with 13 bases between the two ends. The CDR3 DNA reads as TGTGCCAGCAGCTTAAGTTCCAGGAGCGACTATGGCTACACCTTC. It codes for CASSLSSRSDYGYTF.